This TCR beta chain derives from a study of vaccination and CD4 T cells after COVID-19. For the study at large: Six men and four women formed the convalescents, two being Hispanic. Sampling post-COVID took place a median approximately 100 days after diagnosis (range 35 to 161). The authors used overlapping spike peptides from SARS-CoV-2, HCoV-NL63, HCoV-OC43 and HCoV-229E to stimulate cells.

Oncomine TCR Beta short-read sequencing was applied to DNA from cultured CD4+ T cells. After culture, CD4+ T cells served as the source for genomic DNA extraction. Each CDR3 protein gets one entry after TCRdb re-called the PCR reads with MiXCR. The sample consists of about 9,700 distinct CDR3 sequences, roughly 45% of them appearing once. Treatment: roughly 10-day PBMC culture with coronavirus spike peptide pools or control peptides (ViraFEST assay). CD4+ T-cell collection from the unexposed donor predated the COVID-19 pandemic (2011-2018). It was with roughly 10 IU/ml IL-2 and 8 to 10 ug/ml peptide pools that 2.2 million or so PBMCs per well were cultured. Details on this clonotype: The antigen remains unidentified.

V was cut by 1 base and J by 4 bases, with 11 bases left in between. CDR3 length: 14 amino acids. The germline CDR1 and CDR2 sequences are KGHSH and LQKENI. This clonotype originated in a human donor in good health. The specimen sequenced was CD4+ T cells from blood, cultured in vitro. The rearrangement links TRBV18 to TRBJ2-7; D could derive from TRBD1 or TRBD2 (5 bases each). DNA for the CDR3: TGTGCCAGCTCACCACTAGCGACAGAATACGAGCAGTACTTC. This gives the protein CASSPLATEYEQYF. The full variable domain, with the rest looked up from reference TRBV18 and TRBJ2-7, is NAGVMQNPRHLVRRRGQEARLRCSPMKGHSHVYWYRQLPEEGLKFMVYLQKENIIDESGMPKERFSAEFPKEGPSILRIQQVVRGDSAAYFCASSPLATEYEQYFGPGTRLTVT.